This T cell receptor beta chain was observed in a study of blood T cell repertoires in COVID-19. The wider study: Acute-phase and convalescent COVID-19 samples originated in the United States, Italy and Spain. PBMCs, B-cell-depleted T cells, or T cells were the source of the cDNA or gDNA that made up the material.

In the original processing: Estimation of nucleated cell counts was performed using reference gene primer amplification. Some clones are missing from TCRdb's copy, which holds only in-frame ones; the method was immunoSEQ multiplex PCR. V, J and clone size derive from that table, while D and trimming were established from the DNA sequence. The data show 300,000 to 350,000 clones, around 86% seen once. In germline, CDR1 is SGHRS, CDR2 YFSETQ. Deletions cut 6 bases from V and 2 bases from J, with 8 bases between. This CDR3 is 12 amino acids long. Seattle patient enrollment occurred during active infection, with longitudinal follow-up thereafter.

The origin of this receptor is a woman aged 50 to 65 with COVID-19, enrolled during active disease. The chain couples TRBV5-1 to TRBJ1-1, with D uncertain. The sequencing input was peripheral blood. CDR3 DNA: TGCGCCAGCAAAAATCCAAACACTGAAGCTTTCTTT. Protein: CASKNPNTEAFF.